This TCR beta chain was captured in a study of cytomegalovirus exposure and HLA in healthy donors. Findings and limits, study-wide: A later analysis showed that HLA-associated TCR beta chains had undergone more clonal expansion than equally common others.

The germline V gene has CDR1 SGDLS and CDR2 YYNGEE. The CDR3 has 17 residues. The trim removed 3 bases at V and 5 bases at J, leaving 13 bases unmatched. It was with 60 Vbeta and 13 Jbeta primers that the PCR ran. Data came from immunoSEQ multiplex PCR; TCRdb stores just in-frame clones and leaves some out. The data contain 120,000 or so clones, 15% to 20% of them singletons. This clone occurred once. The antigen remains undetermined. Sequencing was performed on PBMCs. This receptor was obtained from a female donor in good health and CMV-seropositive. The rearrangement links TRBV9 to TRBJ1-4; 7 positions match TRBD1. The CDR3 DNA follows: TGTGCCAGCAGCGCCCGACAGGGAGGAACCCTAAATGAAAAACTGTTTTTT. Amino acid sequence: CASSARQGGTLNEKLFF.